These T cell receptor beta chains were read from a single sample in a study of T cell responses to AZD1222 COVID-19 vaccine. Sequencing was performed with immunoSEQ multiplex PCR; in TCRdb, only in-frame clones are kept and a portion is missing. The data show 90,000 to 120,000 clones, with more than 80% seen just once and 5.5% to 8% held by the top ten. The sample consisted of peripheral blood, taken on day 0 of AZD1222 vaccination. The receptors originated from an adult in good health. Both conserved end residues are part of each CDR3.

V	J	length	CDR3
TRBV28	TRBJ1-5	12	CQTGVGNQPQHF
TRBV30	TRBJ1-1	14	CAWSTGPGYTEAFF
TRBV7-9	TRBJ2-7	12	CASSQAFYEQYF
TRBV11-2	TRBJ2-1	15	CASSLEVRVHNEQFF
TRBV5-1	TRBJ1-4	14	CASSLGQNNEKLFF
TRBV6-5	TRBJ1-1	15	CASSYSRGIGTEAFF
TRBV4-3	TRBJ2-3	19	CASSQGSASGRRITDTQYF
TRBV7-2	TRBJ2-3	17	CASSRLTSGTSTDTQYF
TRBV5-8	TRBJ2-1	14	CASRSRGRNNEQFF
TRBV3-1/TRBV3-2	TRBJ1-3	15	CASSARDRTGNTIYF
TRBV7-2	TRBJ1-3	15	CASSSGQFSGNTIYF
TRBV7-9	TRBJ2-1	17	CASSSVWVLAKSYEQFF
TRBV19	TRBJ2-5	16	CASRGGGGIGQETQYF
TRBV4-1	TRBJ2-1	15	CASTKSGLGLNEQFF
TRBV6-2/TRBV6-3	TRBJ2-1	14	CASRPSGRNNEQFF
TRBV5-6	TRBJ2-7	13	CASSPESSYEQYF
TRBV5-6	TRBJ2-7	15	CASSWWGAADYEQYF
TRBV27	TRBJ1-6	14	CASSLTRVINTLHF
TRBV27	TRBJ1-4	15	CASRPTSGAQRKLFF
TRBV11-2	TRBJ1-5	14	CASSLPGGNQPQHF
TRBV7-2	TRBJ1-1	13	CASSLGRNTEAFF
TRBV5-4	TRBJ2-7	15	CASSPSWSSSYEQYF
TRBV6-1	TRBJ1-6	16	CASSEVEVRNNSPLHF
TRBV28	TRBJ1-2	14	CASSFHGGNYGYTF
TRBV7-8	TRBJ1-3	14	CASSPQGGGNTIYF
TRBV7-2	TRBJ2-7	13	CASSLRAAYEQYF
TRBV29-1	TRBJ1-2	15	CSVTRPGLTPGGYTF
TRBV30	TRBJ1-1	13	CAWSRGENTEAFF
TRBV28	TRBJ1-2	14	CASSLVGVGYGYTF